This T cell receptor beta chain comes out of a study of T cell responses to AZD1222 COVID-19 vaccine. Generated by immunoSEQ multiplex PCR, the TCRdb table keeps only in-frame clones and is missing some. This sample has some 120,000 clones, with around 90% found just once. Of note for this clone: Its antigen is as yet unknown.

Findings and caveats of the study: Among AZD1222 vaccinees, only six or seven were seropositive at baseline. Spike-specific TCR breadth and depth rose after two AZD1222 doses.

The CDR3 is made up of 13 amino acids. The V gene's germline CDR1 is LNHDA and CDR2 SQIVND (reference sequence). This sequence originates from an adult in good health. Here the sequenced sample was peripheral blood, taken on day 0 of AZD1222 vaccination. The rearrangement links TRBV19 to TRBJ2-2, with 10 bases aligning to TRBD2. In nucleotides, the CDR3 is TGTGCTTCGGGACTAGCGCAACCGGAGGAGCTGTTTTTT. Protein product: CASGLAQPEELFF. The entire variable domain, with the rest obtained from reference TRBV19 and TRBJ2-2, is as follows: DGGITQSPKYLFRKEGQNVTLSCEQNLNHDAMYWYRQDPGQGLRLIYYSQIVNDFQKGDIAEGYSVSREKKESFPLTVTSAQKNPTAFYLCASGLAQPEELFFGEGSRLTVL.